This T cell receptor beta chain was found in a study of long-term antiretroviral therapy in people with HIV. Whole-study findings and limits: Diversity remained lower than transplant donor controls, even though it increased after ART.

Trimming removed 7 bases from V and 0 bases from J, with 13 bases in between. The CDR3 contains 16 residues. Germline-derived CDR1 and CDR2 are MNHNY and SVGAGI (reference sequence). As concerns this clone: The antigen is unknown.

Per donor, a minimum of one pre-ART and a minimum of two post-ART PBMC samples were available. It was in the United States that all participants with HIV were treated. The assay, immunoSEQ v3.0, was run at survey level. Sequencing used immunoSEQ multiplex PCR; TCRdb keeps in-frame clones, though not all of them. The data hold tens of thousands of clones, with 80% observed a single time. This sample comprised unsorted PBMCs, obtained 0.3 years after starting antiretroviral therapy. The source is a man aged 35 to 55 with HIV. The chain uses TRBV6-6 and TRBJ2-6; perhaps TRBD2 as D (6 bases). The CDR3: CASTRGGSSGANVLTF. CDR3 in DNA: TGTGCCAGCACCCGAGGAGGGAGCTCTGGGGCCAACGTCCTGACTTTC.